The 21 T cell receptor beta chains listed next were all sequenced from one sample in a study of T cells in Graves' hyperthyroidism and ophthalmopathy. Authors of the study amplified TCR beta CDR3 regions from RNA transcripts. First-round RT-PCR targeting the TCR CDR3 was performed with the HTBI primer set. TCRdb independently ran MiXCR on the multiplex PCR reads; one entry per CDR3 protein. The table records about 270,000 distinct CDR3 sequences, about 24% of them present only once. The sequenced material came from blood. These receptors came from a woman aged 40 to 49 with Graves' ophthalmopathy.

This clonotype occurred once. The gene calls are TRBV24-1 and TRBJ2-5, with 7 nucleotides matching TRBD2. The CDR3 totals 14 residues. From germline, CDR1 is KGHDR and CDR2 SFDVKD. The J segment lost 2 bases and the V segment lost 3 bases, leaving 2 bases of the junction unmatched. Here the CDR3 DNA reads TGTGCCACCAGTGATCGCGGGGGACAAGAGACCCAGTACTTC. Translation: CATSDRGGQETQYF.

At least ten counts were recorded for this clonotype. This rearrangement joins TRBV28 to TRBJ2-5, with 7 positions matching TRBD2. From germline, CDR1 is MDHEN and CDR2 SYDVKM. Trimming removed 5 bases from V and 2 bases from J; junction bases left unmatched: 11. The CDR3 covers 16 residues. As DNA, the CDR3 is TGTGCCAGCAGTATCCCTCCTCTGGGGGGGCAAGAGACCCAGTACTTC. Protein: CASSIPPLGGQETQYF.

This clonotype was seen many times. This chain connects TRBV20-1 to TRBJ2-7, with 10 bases lining up with TRBD1. J lost 7 bases, V lost 4 bases, and 7 bases had no gene match. The CDR3 covers 13 residues. Germline V CDR1 and CDR2: DFQATT, SNEGSKA (reference sequence). The CDR3 loop reads CSANPRTGGEQYF. The DNA for the CDR3 is TGCAGTGCTAACCCTAGGACAGGGGGAGAGCAGTACTTC.

This clonotype occurred many times. The chain employs TRBV4-1 and TRBJ1-5; D is ambiguous. This CDR3 is 14 amino acids long. The V end was cut by 1 base, the J end by 2 bases, with 6 bases between. Germline V gene sequence: CDR1 MGHRA, CDR2 YSYEKL. This chain's CDR3 is CASSQVGGNQPQHF. Here the CDR3 DNA reads TGCGCCAGCAGCCAAGTTGGTGGCAATCAGCCCCAGCATTTT.

This clonotype occurred many times. This chain uses TRBV6-1 with TRBJ1-5; D is possibly TRBD1 (6 bases). CDR1 is MNHNS and CDR2 is SASEGT in the germline V gene. V shed 7 bases and J shed 0 bases, with 10 bases lying between them. There are 14 residues in the CDR3. CDR3 protein: CASKGDHSNQPQHF. CDR3 bases: TGTGCCAGCAAGGGGGACCATAGCAATCAGCCCCAGCATTTT.

In this sample, this clonotype turned up many times. The junction departs from the called germline gene at one end, perhaps through a read error. The rearrangement links TRBV7-9 to TRBJ1-1; no firm D call. The CDR3 is made up of 13 amino acids. Per germline, CDR1 SEHNR and CDR2 FQNEAQ (reference sequence). The chain's CDR3 is CASIETANTETFF. Here the CDR3 DNA reads TGTGCCAGCATTGAGACGGCGAACACTGAAACTTTCTTT. Using reference TRBV7-9 and TRBJ1-1 for the parts outside the CDR3, the full variable domain is DTGVSQNPRHKITKRGQNVTFRCDPISEHNRLYWYRQTLGQGPEFLTYFQNEAQLEKSRLLSDRFSAERPKGSFSTLEIQRTEQGDSAMYLCASIETANTETFFGQGTRLTVV.

This clonotype was counted once. The J gene is TRBJ2-7, the V gene TRBV6-1, with 7 bases that match TRBD2. V lost 6 bases to trimming and J lost 0 bases; unmatched junction nucleotides: 8. The CDR3 extends over 15 amino acids. Germline V gives CDR1 MNHNS, CDR2 SASEGT. CDR3 region: CASRLTGRTSYEQYF. CDR3 nucleotide sequence: TGTGCCAGCAGGCTTACCGGGAGGACCTCCTACGAGCAGTACTTC.

This clonotype has at least ten counts. J is TRBJ2-2 and V is TRBV28; D gene uncertain. Germline CDR1 and CDR2: MDHEN and SYDVKM. The V end was cut by 5 bases, the J end by 1 base, with 8 bases between. The CDR3 length is 14 residues. Here the CDR3 reads CASSPPWNTGELFF. CDR3 DNA sequence: TGTGCCAGCAGTCCCCCCTGGAACACCGGGGAGCTGTTTTTT.

This clonotype was seen at least ten times. V usage is TRBV24-1 and J usage is TRBJ1-1; 9 bases fit TRBD1. V was clipped by 7 bases and J by 8 bases; unmatched bases: 4. The CDR3 has 12 amino acids. CDR1 and CDR2 (germline): KGHDR, SFDVKD. The CDR3 loop is CATRTGTGEAFF. The CDR3 region has the DNA TGTGCCACCAGGACCGGGACAGGGGAAGCTTTCTTT.

CDR3 coding DNA: TGTGCCAGCAGCTTAGCACTGGGGAAGGGCGAGCAGTACTTC. This codes for CASSLALGKGEQYF. This sequence joins TRBV7-2 and TRBJ2-7, with D unresolved. V shed 0 bases and J shed 6 bases, with 12 bases lying between them. CDR3 length: 14 residues. The germline V gene has CDR1 SGHTA and CDR2 FQGNSA.

This clonotype showed up many times. The chain joins TRBV29-1 to TRBJ2-5, with a tentative D call TRBD1 (5 bases). V lost 3 bases and J 0 bases, leaving 11 bases between the germline ends. This CDR3 is 14 amino acids long. Per germline, CDR1 SQVTM and CDR2 ANQGSEA. The CDR3 loop reads CSVEGQRHQETQYF. In nucleotides, the CDR3 is TGCAGCGTTGAGGGGCAGCGCCACCAAGAGACCCAGTACTTC.

This clonotype was counted ten times or more. A much larger clone lies one base from this, so it may be a read error. The chain recombines TRBV6-1 with TRBJ1-5, with 9 bases fitting TRBD1. The length of the CDR3 is 18 residues. Germline V gene sequence: CDR1 MNHNS, CDR2 SASEGT. CDR3 in DNA: TGTGCCAGCAGTGAAGGGGGGACAGGGAGATCTAGCAATCAGTCCCAGCATTTT. Protein sequence: CASSEGGTGRSSNQSQHF.

This clonotype was detected once. Just one base apart from a much larger clone, this may be a read error. J is TRBJ2-3 and V is TRBV7-2, with 8 bases lining up with TRBD1. Germline CDR1 reads SGHTA; CDR2 reads FQGNSA. This CDR3 is built from 15 residues. Written as DNA, the CDR3 is TGTGTCAGCAGCCTAACGGGACAGGGCACAGATACGCAGTATTTT. Its translation is CVSSLTGQGTDTQYF.

This clonotype has at least ten counts. The rearrangement links TRBV7-2 to TRBJ1-1; the D is unclear. The CDR3 totals 14 residues. CDR1 SGHTA and CDR2 FQGNSA come from the germline V gene. V lost 5 bases and J 1 base, leaving 11 bases between the germline ends. The CDR3 DNA reads as TGTGCCAGCAGCGTCCAAACTTCGAACACTGAAGCTTTCTTT. This codes for CASSVQTSNTEAFF.

The CDR3 region is CASSLRGVPSSYEQYF. In nucleotides, the CDR3 is TGTGCCAGCAGTTTACGAGGGGTACCCAGCTCCTACGAGCAGTACTTC. The chain couples TRBV28 to TRBJ2-7, with D perhaps assigned TRBD1 or TRBD2 (5 bases each). The CDR3 runs to 16 residues. Trimming shortened V by 2 bases and J by 0 bases, and 14 bases separated the two germline ends. CDR1 MDHEN and CDR2 SYDVKM come from the germline V gene.

This clonotype was picked up a small number of times. J is TRBJ1-2 and V is TRBV2; a weak D match, TRBD1 (5 bases). The length of the CDR3 is 15 residues. Germline-derived CDR1 and CDR2 are SNHLY and FYNNEI. CDR3 region: CALPGTGASNYGYTF. In nucleotides, the CDR3 is TGTGCTTTGCCGGGCACAGGCGCATCTAACTATGGCTACACCTTC.

This clonotype was observed many times. V and J are TRBV3-1 and TRBJ2-7, with D perhaps matching TRBD2 (6 bases). The germline gives CDR1 LGHDT, CDR2 YNNKEL (reference sequence). V was trimmed by 1 base and J by 6 bases, leaving 16 bases between them. The CDR3 contains 15 residues. CDR3 bases: TGTGCCAGCAGCCAAGCTCCCGGGAGAAGGGGCGAGCAGTACTTC. Protein sequence: CASSQAPGRRGEQYF.

Ten or more counts support this clonotype. The chain combines TRBV28 with TRBJ2-7, with 8 nucleotides matching TRBD1. CDR1 is MDHEN, CDR2 SYDVKM, per germline. The V segment lost 5 bases and the J segment 3 bases; nucleotides outside the gene matches: 6. This CDR3 is built from 14 residues. The CDR3 DNA follows: TGTGCCAGCAGTGGGGACAGGTCTCACTACGAGCAGTACTTC. Its protein product is CASSGDRSHYEQYF.

This clonotype was recorded many times. The J gene is TRBJ2-1, the V gene TRBV12-3 or TRBV12-4, with 13 nucleotides matching TRBD2. This CDR3 has 17 residues. The V gene end was trimmed by 8 bases and the J gene end by 1 base; junction bases not matched to a gene: 8. The CDR3 DNA is TGTGCCAGCCACCCCGGACTAGCGGGAGATTCCTACAATGAGCAGTTCTTC. Protein product: CASHPGLAGDSYNEQFF.

In the case of this clonotype: At one end the junction does not follow the germline gene, possibly because of a read error. This chain uses TRBV5-1 with TRBJ1-5; D not certain. The CDR3 is 14 amino acids. The germline V gene has CDR1 SGHRS and CDR2 YFSETQ. This CDR3 is CASSLDGRNRPQHF. The CDR3 DNA is TGCGCCAGCAGCTTGGACGGCCGCAATCGGCCCCAGCATTTT.

This clonotype has ten or more counts. The chain links TRBV29-1 to TRBJ1-5; 8 bases map to TRBD1. J lost 0 bases, V lost 4 bases, and 5 bases had no gene match. Per the germline V gene, CDR1 is SQVTM and CDR2 is ANQGSEA. The CDR3 extends over 15 amino acids. The DNA for the CDR3 is TGCAGCGTTGGTGGAGGACAGGGTAGCAATCAGCCCCAGCATTTT. Translated: CSVGGGQGSNQPQHF. The variable domain in full, completed from reference TRBV29-1 and TRBJ1-5, reads SAVISQKPSRDICQRGTSLTIQCQVDSQVTMMFWYRQQPGQSLTLIATANQGSEATYESGFVIDKFPISRPNLTFSTLTVSNMSPEDSSIYLCSVGGGQGSNQPQHFGDGTRLSIL.